The 9 T cell receptor beta chains below come from one sample, sequenced in a study of T cells in Graves' hyperthyroidism and ophthalmopathy. TCR beta CDR3 regions were amplified from RNA. The primer set for the first-round RT-PCR of the TCR CDR3 was HTBI. In TCRdb, the multiplex PCR reads were re-called with MiXCR into one record per CDR3 protein. This table holds roughly 300,000 distinct CDR3 sequences, less than 30% found once. Sequenced sample: blood. The receptor source for this set is a middle-aged man with Graves' hyperthyroidism that later progressed to Graves' ophthalmopathy.

The table lists this clonotype with a count of one. The chain couples TRBV28 to TRBJ2-7; 7 nucleotides line up with TRBD1. Trimming cost V 6 bases and J 2 bases; bases outside gene matches: 7. From germline, CDR1 is MDHEN and CDR2 SYDVKM. This CDR3 contains 14 residues. The CDR3 sequence: CASRPDRDTYEQYF. Written as DNA, the CDR3 is TGTGCCAGCAGGCCCGACAGGGACACCTACGAGCAGTACTTC. Complete variable domain (other parts from reference TRBV28 and TRBJ2-7): DVKVTQSSRYLVKRTGEKVFLECVQDMDHENMFWYRQDPGLGLRLIYFSYDVKMKEKGDIPEGYSVSREKKERFSLILESASTNQTSMYLCASRPDRDTYEQYFGPGTRLTVT.

This clonotype was detected many times. The rearrangement links TRBV12-3 or TRBV12-4 to TRBJ2-5; 10 bases agree with TRBD2. Germline trimming cut 0 bases from V and 4 bases from J; bases unmatched to any gene: 8. This CDR3 is 17 amino acids long. The DNA of the CDR3 is TGTGCCAGCAGTTTAGCGCTAGCTAGCGGGAGCGGAGAGACCCAGTACTTC. It specifies CASSLALASGSGETQYF.

This clonotype showed up many times. This chain links TRBV7-9 with TRBJ2-7, with 12 bases identical to TRBD2. Germline V CDR1 and CDR2: SEHNR, FQNEAQ (reference sequence). There are 14 residues in the CDR3. Losses at the gene ends were 4 bases for V and 5 bases for J; bases not matched to a gene: 3. CDR3 in DNA: TGTGCCAGCAGCTCGACTAGCGGGAGTCACGAGCAGTACTTC. It encodes CASSSTSGSHEQYF.

This rearrangement joins TRBV11-1 to TRBJ2-7; D may match TRBD1 or TRBD2 (6 bases each). The CDR3 runs 16 residues. Germline values: CDR1 SGHAT, CDR2 FQDESV (reference sequence). The ends were cut back, 5 bases at V and 5 bases at J, with 22 bases in the middle. This CDR3 reads CASSHGGGKTLDEQYF. The CDR3, as DNA: TGTGCCAGCAGCCATGGGGGCGGGAAGACTTTGGACGAGCAGTACTTC.

The sample holds one count of this clonotype. The rearrangement joins TRBV28 to TRBJ1-2; D gene ambiguous. The CDR3 loop spans 13 amino acids. Germline CDR1 is MDHEN and CDR2 is SYDVKM. The V end was cut by 9 bases, the J end by 4 bases, with 15 bases between. The CDR3, as DNA: TGTGCCAGTGCTAGCTACGTGGCCTATGGCTACACCTTC. Translated, it gives CASASYVAYGYTF.

This clonotype has at least ten counts. The chain links TRBV27 to TRBJ1-6; no firm D call. CDR1 MNHEY and CDR2 SMNVEV come from the germline V gene (reference sequence). V shed 0 bases and J shed 9 bases, with 12 bases lying between them. This CDR3 contains 15 residues. The CDR3 sequence: CASSLSPTLGSPLHF. The CDR3 nucleotides are TGTGCCAGCAGTTTATCGCCTACGTTGGGTTCACCCCTCCACTTT.

This clonotype was counted ten times or more. V usage is TRBV12-3 or TRBV12-4 and J usage is TRBJ2-5, with a possible D match to TRBD1 (6 bases). V dropped 6 bases and J dropped 3 bases, with 8 bases sitting between them. This CDR3 region has 12 residues. The CDR3 loop is CASRRDKETQYF. The CDR3 DNA follows: TGTGCCAGCAGGAGGGACAAAGAGACCCAGTACTTC.

The rearrangement links TRBV5-1 to TRBJ1-2, with 9 bases identical to TRBD1. V shed 4 bases and J 6 bases; nucleotides not matched to a gene: 10. The CDR3 is made up of 15 amino acids. Germline V gene data show CDR1 as SGHRS and CDR2 as YFSETQ. The CDR3 is CASSVGTTGGDGYTF. The CDR3 nucleotides read TGCGCCAGCAGCGTGGGAACGACAGGGGGTGATGGCTACACCTTC.

This clonotype was recorded at least ten times. This sequence joins TRBV6-2 or TRBV6-3 and TRBJ2-4, with D possibly being TRBD1 (5 bases). Germline CDR1 is MNHEY and CDR2 is SVGEGT. This CDR3 has 15 residues. Trimming left V 2 bases short and J 0 bases short, with 8 bases between. The CDR3, as DNA: TGTGCCAGCAGTTACGGGGCCATAGCCAAAAACATTCAGTACTTC. Amino acids: CASSYGAIAKNIQYF.